This TCR beta chain comes out of a study of vaccination effects on CD4 cells after COVID-19. The wider study: Two-dose vaccination with either BNT162b2 or mRNA-1273 was given to the participants. Sample collection from a couple of convalescent patients occurred 16 days and one week before vaccination. Overall study findings and caveats: Clonal contraction was marked in infection- and vaccine-induced clones late after vaccination.

Here immunoSEQ multiplex PCR was the method, and the copy in TCRdb shows in-frame clones only, minus some. The data contain fewer than 35,000 clones, approximately 78% of them singletons. In the ViraFEST assay, antigen-specific CD4+ clonotypes were identified by expansion after peptide-pool stimulation. Cultured cells yielded isolated CD4+ T cells after 10 to 11 days. It was between March and December 2020 that the person had a SARS-CoV-2 infection confirmed by PCR. With respect to this clone: The antigen is undetermined.

Sequencing used CD4+ T cells from PBMCs cultured with a peptide pool, obtained before COVID-19 vaccination. This receptor was obtained from a human donor who had a prior SARS-CoV-2 infection.

CDR3: CASSIERSGARGNTIYF. DNA of the CDR3: TGTGCCAGTAGTATAGAGCGGTCGGGGGCGAGGGGAAACACCATATATTTT. This rearrangement joins TRBV19 to TRBJ1-3; D is possibly TRBD1 (6 bases). V was trimmed by 0 bases and J by 4 bases, leaving 16 bases between them. The length of the CDR3 is 17 residues. Germline V CDR1 and CDR2: LNHDA, SQIVND (reference sequence).